Following are 27 T cell receptor beta chains from one sample sequenced in a study of CD4 T cells in relation to SARS-CoV-2 and coronaviruses. TCRdb's table, derived via immunoSEQ multiplex PCR, lists solely in-frame clones and lacks some. The table has approximately 20,000 clones, about 60% seen once. Unexposed donor CD4+ T cells date from about 2011-2018, before the COVID-19 pandemic. The cells were cultured for around ten days before CD4+ T cells were isolated. Their antigen targets remain unknown. Specimen: CD4+ T cells from PBMCs, cultured in vitro. These receptors all stem from a human donor in good health.

CDR3 bases: TGTGCCATCAGTGGATGGGGGACAGGGAGCAACTCCTACGAGCAGTACTTC. This sequence encodes CAISGWGTGSNSYEQYF. V is TRBV10-3 and J is TRBJ2-7, with 9 bases fitting TRBD1. The J segment lost 0 bases and the V segment lost 4 bases, leaving 10 bases of the junction unmatched. Germline V gene data show CDR1 as ENHRY and CDR2 as SYGVKD. The CDR3 length is 17 residues.

The chain joins TRBV2 to TRBJ2-5; the match to TRBD1 covers 9 bases. The junction had 4 bases not matched to a gene; V was cut back by 6 bases and J by 2 bases. The CDR3 is 14 residues long. CDR1 is SNHLY, CDR2 FYNNEI, per germline. The CDR3 is CASSRDRVQETQYF. Here the CDR3 DNA reads TGTGCCAGCAGCCGGGACAGGGTTCAAGAGACCCAGTACTTC.

The chain links TRBV5-8 to TRBJ2-3; D unresolved. V was clipped by 6 bases and J by 3 bases, with 5 bases between them. Germline V CDR1 and CDR2: SGHTS, YDEGEE. The CDR3 is 11 residues long. The CDR3 region is CASTPTDTQYF. CDR3 bases: TGTGCCAGCACCCCTACAGATACGCAGTATTTT. The variable domain in full, completed from reference TRBV5-8 and TRBJ2-3, reads EAGVTQSPTHLIKTRGQQATLRCSPISGHTSVYWYQQALGLGLQFLLWYDEGEERNRGNFPPRFSGRQFPNYSSELNVNALELEDSALYLCASTPTDTQYFGPGTRLTVL.

The chain recombines TRBV11-2 with TRBJ2-5; TRBD1 is a possible D gene (5 bases). Trimming stripped 4 bases from V and 5 bases from J, with 23 bases between. CDR3 size: 17 residues. Germline CDR1 SGHAT, CDR2 FQNNGV. In DNA form, the CDR3 reads TGTGCCAGCAGCTCTCTCCGCCTAGGGGCAGGCCTGGAGACCCAGTACTTC. As protein: CASSSLRLGAGLETQYF.

The genes are TRBV9 and TRBJ1-1, with D maybe TRBD1 (6 bases). Trimming removed 0 bases from V and 7 bases from J, with 16 bases in between. Germline assignment: CDR1 SGDLS and CDR2 YYNGEE. This CDR3 is 15 amino acids long. CDR3 in amino acids: CASSVASQGTHEAFF. Written as DNA, the CDR3 is TGTGCCAGCAGCGTAGCTAGCCAGGGGACCCATGAAGCTTTCTTT.

This chain uses TRBV18 with TRBJ1-2; D not certain. CDR3 length equals 12 residues. V lost 2 bases, J lost 13 bases, and 14 bases lay in between. CDR1 is KGHSH, CDR2 LQKENI, per germline. The CDR3 region is CASSPVDRESTF. The CDR3 DNA follows: TGTGCCAGCTCACCAGTAGATAGGGAAAGCACCTTC.

This clone was observed once. The chain has TRBV4-3 and TRBJ2-3; 8 bases line up with TRBD2. The CDR3 is made up of 16 amino acids. From germline, CDR1 is LGHNA and CDR2 YSLEER. Trimming at V came to 0 bases and at J to 3 bases, leaving 5 bases not matched to a gene. The CDR3 reads CASSQESTSVTDTQYF. The DNA of the CDR3 is TGCGCCAGCAGCCAAGAGTCGACTAGCGTAACAGATACGCAGTATTTT.

The V and J genes are TRBV11-2 and TRBJ2-3; weak D call: TRBD2 (6 bases). The CDR3 length is 18 residues. Looked up from germline, CDR1 is SGHAT and CDR2 is FQNNGV. Deletions cut 5 bases from V and 2 bases from J, with 23 bases between. The CDR3 DNA sequence: TGTGCCAGCAGCAGCCGCGTCGGGAGCCAAACCACCACAGATACGCAGTATTTT. It translates to CASSSRVGSQTTTDTQYF.

V usage is TRBV28 and J usage is TRBJ1-2, with TRBD1 as a possible D gene (6 bases). The CDR3 sequence is 13 residues long. The germline V gene has CDR1 MDHEN and CDR2 SYDVKM. Trimming took 3 bases from V and 8 from J, leaving 13 bases between them. CDR3 amino acids: CASSLGGARGYTF. In DNA form, the CDR3 reads TGTGCCAGCAGTTTGGGGGGGGCTCGCGGCTACACCTTC.

The genes are TRBV7-9 and TRBJ2-1, with 8 nucleotides matching TRBD2. After removal of 5 bases from V and 9 bases from J, the junction contained 15 bases not matched to a gene. The germline V gene encodes CDR1 SEHNR and CDR2 FQNEAQ (reference sequence). The CDR3 is 16 amino acids. CDR3 amino acids: CASSGEDTSGTIEQFF. CDR3 in DNA: TGTGCCAGCAGCGGGGAAGACACTAGCGGTACAATTGAGCAGTTCTTC. The full variable domain, in which reference TRBV7-9 and TRBJ2-1 provide the parts outside the CDR3, is DTGVSQNPRHKITKRGQNVTFRCDPISEHNRLYWYRQTLGQGPEFLTYFQNEAQLEKSRLLSDRFSAERPKGSFSTLEIQRTEQGDSAMYLCASSGEDTSGTIEQFFGPGTRLTVL.

This clone has more than one count but fewer than ten. The CDR3 nucleotides read TGTGCCAGCAGTGGACAGTACTCTGGAAACACCATATATTTT. This codes for CASSGQYSGNTIYF. The J gene is TRBJ1-3, the V gene TRBV27, with a weak D call TRBD1 (6 bases). The CDR3 is made up of 14 amino acids. V was clipped by 5 bases and J by 0 bases, with 8 bases between them. Germline-derived CDR1 and CDR2 are MNHEY and SMNVEV (reference sequence).

Sample share makes this clone medium-sized. The sample carries other DNA sequences with the same CDR3. The V gene is TRBV5-1, the J gene TRBJ2-5; 13 nucleotides match TRBD2. CDR1 is SGHRS and CDR2 is YFSETQ in the germline V gene. J was trimmed by 2 bases and V by 0 bases; bases with no gene match: 1. The CDR3 has 16 residues. In DNA, the CDR3 is TGCGCCAGCAGCTTGGGGACTAGCGGGGGACAAGAGACCCAGTACTTC. This sequence encodes CASSLGTSGGQETQYF.

This sequence joins TRBV7-2 and TRBJ2-5; D is undetermined. The CDR3 spans 14 residues. Germline CDR1 is SGHTA and CDR2 is FQGNSA. V lost 2 bases, J lost 1 base, and 8 bases lay in between. CDR3 in amino acids: CASSLRGTQETQYF. CDR3 nucleotide sequence: TGTGCCAGCAGCTTAAGAGGCACCCAAGAGACCCAGTACTTC. Full variable domain (missing parts from reference TRBV7-2 and TRBJ2-5): GAGVSQSPSNKVTEKGKDVELRCDPISGHTALYWYRQSLGQGLEFLIYFQGNSAPDKSGLPSDRFSAERTGGSVSTLTIQRTQQEDSAVYLCASSLRGTQETQYFGPGTRLLVL.

The chain carries TRBV19 and TRBJ2-2; perhaps TRBD2 as D (5 bases). The germline V and J ends were trimmed by 8 bases and 0 bases, with 16 bases remaining between them. The CDR3 is 16 residues long. Germline-derived CDR1 and CDR2 are LNHDA and SQIVND (reference sequence). The CDR3 bases are TGTGCCAGTGGGCGAGCGGACGGCCCGAACACCGGGGAGCTGTTTTTT. Protein sequence: CASGRADGPNTGELFF.

The genes are TRBV11-2 and TRBJ1-2; no firm D call. Germline CDR1 and CDR2: SGHAT and FQNNGV. The CDR3 sequence is 12 residues long. Trimming took 2 bases from V and 7 from J, leaving 8 bases between them. The CDR3, as DNA: TGTGCCAGCAGCTTAATGGGGTCTGGCTACACCTTC. Its protein is CASSLMGSGYTF. The whole variable domain, remainder taken from reference TRBV11-2 and TRBJ1-2, is EAGVAQSPRYKIIEKRQSVAFWCNPISGHATLYWYQQILGQGPKLLIQFQNNGVVDDSQLPKDRFSAERLKGVDSTLKIQPAKLEDSAVYLCASSLMGSGYTFGSGTRLTVV.

The genes are TRBV11-2 and TRBJ1-6; no firm D call. CDR1 is SGHAT, CDR2 FQNNGV, per germline. The CDR3 extends over 15 amino acids. Trimming cost V 0 bases and J 10 bases, with 13 bases left between them. The CDR3 DNA reads TGTGCCAGCAGCTTAGAAGTCAGGTCGCGATCACCCCTCCACTTT. It yields the protein CASSLEVRSRSPLHF.

The chain couples TRBV7-2 to TRBJ2-2, with no clear D. CDR1 and CDR2 (germline): SGHTA, FQGNSA. V lost 0 bases and J lost 3, with 5 bases in between. This CDR3 comprises 14 residues. The CDR3 loop is CASSLAGYTGELFF. The CDR3 DNA is TGTGCCAGCAGCTTAGCCGGGTACACCGGGGAGCTGTTTTTT.

The chain has TRBV7-2 and TRBJ2-1, with D perhaps TRBD2 (6 bases). Germline CDR1 SGHTA, CDR2 FQGNSA. CDR3 length: 15 residues. V lost 5 bases and J 2 bases, leaving 13 bases between the germline ends. The CDR3 reads CASSPGTATYNEQFF. CDR3 bases: TGTGCCAGCAGCCCCGGGACTGCCACCTACAATGAGCAGTTCTTC.

The chain carries TRBV6-6 and TRBJ1-6; the D gene is possibly TRBD1 (6 bases). V lost 7 bases and J 5 bases, leaving 12 bases between the germline ends. Germline V lookup: CDR1 MNHNY, CDR2 SVGAGI (reference sequence). The CDR3 is made up of 14 amino acids. This CDR3 is CASTLGQNNSPLHF. In nucleotides, the CDR3 is TGTGCCAGCACATTAGGACAGAATAATTCACCCCTCCACTTT.

V is TRBV7-3 and J is TRBJ1-1, with a tentative D call TRBD1 (6 bases). This CDR3 is built from 13 residues. CDR1 is SGHTA, CDR2 FQGTGA, per germline. V lost 5 bases to trimming and J lost 0 bases, with 7 bases between them. For the CDR3, the DNA is TGTGCCAGCAGCCAGGGGATGAACACTGAAGCTTTCTTT. It encodes CASSQGMNTEAFF.

J is TRBJ1-1 and V is TRBV7-2, with D maybe TRBD1 (5 bases). CDR1 and CDR2 (germline): SGHTA, FQGNSA. The CDR3 totals 14 residues. The V and J ends lost 3 bases and 2 bases respectively, with 10 bases between them. The DNA of the CDR3 is TGTGCCAGCAGCTTTGGGGGGACCAACACTGAAGCTTTCTTT. As protein: CASSFGGTNTEAFF.

The chain uses TRBV6-5 and TRBJ2-3, with D possibly being TRBD1 (5 bases). Germline V gene sequence: CDR1 MNHEY, CDR2 SVGAGI. Trimming removed 7 bases at V and 0 bases at J, with 14 bases between. This CDR3 comprises 15 residues. The CDR3 nucleotides read TGTGCCAGCAACCGACAGAAGGATAGCACAGATACGCAGTATTTT. It codes for CASNRQKDSTDTQYF.

The chain uses TRBV5-6 and TRBJ2-7; possibly TRBD1 or TRBD2 for D (5 bases each). Germline V lookup: CDR1 SGHDT, CDR2 YYEEEE. CDR3 length equals 14 residues. V lost 2 bases and J lost 0, with 9 bases in between. The CDR3: CASSFGASSYEQYF. The CDR3 DNA is TGTGCCAGCAGCTTCGGGGCTAGCTCCTACGAGCAGTACTTC.

The CDR3 DNA sequence: TGTGCCAGCAGTTTCTCCGGACAGCAGAGTCAGCCCCAGCATTTT. It encodes CASSFSGQQSQPQHF. V is TRBV6-5 and J is TRBJ1-5; D is possibly TRBD1 (6 bases). Germline V lookup: CDR1 MNHEY, CDR2 SVGAGI. The length of the CDR3 is 15 residues. V gave up 4 bases and J gave up 6 bases, with 16 bases separating them.

The table lists this clone with a count of one. The chain uses TRBV20-1 and TRBJ1-2; D ambiguous. Trimming took off 6 bases at V and 2 bases at J, with 7 bases between the two ends. From germline, CDR1 is DFQATT and CDR2 SNEGSKA (reference sequence). The CDR3 length is 11 residues. The CDR3 loop is CSAYRNYGYTF. CDR3 in DNA: TGCAGTGCGTACAGAAACTATGGCTACACCTTC.

The chain combines TRBV7-2 with TRBJ2-1, with 7 bases identical to TRBD2. The CDR3 runs to 16 residues. V trimming: 1 base; J trimming: 0 bases; junction bases outside the gene matches: 3. Germline lookup yields CDR1 SGHTA and CDR2 FQGNSA. CDR3 nucleotide sequence: TGTGCCAGCAGCTTAGATCTAGCGGCCTCCTACAATGAGCAGTTCTTC. This sequence encodes CASSLDLAASYNEQFF. The full variable domain, in which reference TRBV7-2 and TRBJ2-1 provide the parts outside the CDR3, is GAGVSQSPSNKVTEKGKDVELRCDPISGHTALYWYRQSLGQGLEFLIYFQGNSAPDKSGLPSDRFSAERTGGSVSTLTIQRTQQEDSAVYLCASSLDLAASYNEQFFGPGTRLTVL.

This clone was seen more than once but under ten times. The chain joins TRBV7-9 to TRBJ1-2; D unclear. Trimming took off 5 bases at V and 4 bases at J, with 11 bases between the two ends. Germline-derived CDR1 and CDR2 are SEHNR and FQNEAQ (reference sequence). The CDR3 has 13 residues. The DNA of the CDR3 is TGTGCCAGCAGCCCGGACGGAATCTATGGCTACACCTTC. Translated, it gives CASSPDGIYGYTF.